The clone carrying this T cell receptor (beta chain) was seen ten or more times. Time point here: sample taken at primary tumor resection. The donor group consisted of around 70 patients who had untreated, early-stage non-small cell lung cancer. Looked up from germline, CDR1 is ENHRY and CDR2 is SYGVKD. This CDR3 is built from 15 residues. Trimming removed 0 bases at V and 4 bases at J, with 11 bases between. This sample is drawn from a study of spatial heterogeneity in lung cancer. Each CDR3 protein is one row after TCRdb ran MiXCR on the 5' RACE reads. The sample shows 20,000 to 30,000 distinct CDR3 sequences, around 4.6% of them seen only once.

This chain links TRBV10-3 with TRBJ2-3; D is uncertain. This sequence was found in a male donor with early-stage non-small cell lung cancer. Here the sequenced sample was PBMCs, taken at surgery. The CDR3 loop reads CAISESRAAADTQYF. The CDR3 region has the DNA TGTGCCATCAGTGAGTCTCGGGCGGCCGCAGATACGCAGTATTTT.